The clone carrying this TCR beta chain was recorded many times. The antigen is unknown. CDR1 DFQATT and CDR2 SNEGSKA come from the germline V gene (reference sequence). J was trimmed by 8 bases and V by 3 bases; bases with no gene match: 18. The CDR3 length is 16 residues. The data originate from a study of CD8 T cells in ankylosing spondylitis. Overall study results and limits: Earlier authors reported some of these motif variants in reactive arthritis synovial fluid and blood. Clones linked to disease were reported to show significant enrichment in matched ankylosing spondylitis synovial fluid.

Researchers built TCR beta libraries using quantitative 5'-RACE with molecular barcodes. TCRdb independently ran MiXCR on the 5' RACE reads; one entry per CDR3 protein. Here the sample spans 36,000 or so distinct CDR3 sequences, around 6.2% being singletons. This TCR was recovered from a male donor with ankylosing spondylitis or in good health (not recorded which). Sequencing input: blood, either unsorted or a sorted T cell fraction (not recorded which). The chain combines TRBV20-1 with TRBJ1-1, with TRBD1 matching over 7 bases. The CDR3 loop is CSARALGARGDREAFF. The CDR3 coding sequence is TGCAGTGCTAGGGCTTTGGGGGCTAGGGGGGACAGAGAAGCTTTCTTT.